A selection of T cell receptor beta chains follows, all from one sample in a study of beta chain features in type 1 diabetes. Clones were read by immunoSEQ multiplex PCR, and TCRdb kept only the in-frame ones, dropping some. The repertoire consists of hundreds of thousands of clones, with roughly 12% occurring once and the leading ten covering roughly 0.015%. The source material was naive CD4+ T cells from blood. These TCRs come from a young man in good health. Each CDR3 is given with its conserved first and last residue. D genes are given only for firm matches. Clone size appears in some rows only: once, few, many, or a class for an expanded clone.

len | d_gene | j_gene | abundance | v_gene | CDR3nt | CDR3aa
14 | NA | TRBJ1-2 | NA | TRBV6-5 | TGTGCCAGCAGTTTCAGTCGCGGTTCGGATGGCTACACCTTC | CASSFSRGSDGYTF
12 | TRBD1 | TRBJ2-7 | NA | TRBV6-5 | TGTGCCACTAGGGACAGGGCCTACGAGCAGTACTTC | CATRDRAYEQYF
15 | TRBD1 | TRBJ2-3 | NA | TRBV5-4 | TGTGCCAGCAGCCGAGGGACAGGGGGTGCAGATACGCAGTATTTT | CASSRGTGGADTQYF
16 | TRBD2 | TRBJ2-5 | NA | TRBV10-3 | TGTGCCATCAGCGCCGGGACTAGCGGGACTCAAGAGACCCAGTACTTC | CAISAGTSGTQETQYF
11 | NA | TRBJ1-1 | once | TRBV11-1 | TGTACCAGCGGAGGGCCAGGAAAAGCTTTCTTT | CTSGGPGKAFF
14 | TRBD1 | TRBJ1-4 | few | TRBV29-1 | TGCAGCGTTGAAATAGAAGGGGGCAGCGAAAAACTGTTTTTT | CSVEIEGGSEKLFF
16 | NA | TRBJ1-3 | few | TRBV7-9 | TGTGCCAGCAGCTTGTCAGGCGCCTACTCTGGAAACACCATATATTTT | CASSLSGAYSGNTIYF
13 | NA | TRBJ2-7 | NA | TRBV18 | TGTGCCAGCTCACCCCCTCCAGGGAAGGCGCAGTACTTC | CASSPPPGKAQYF
14 | TRBD1 | TRBJ1-2 | NA | TRBV7-9 | TGTGCCAGCAGCTTGGGACAGTCCCAAGGGGGCTACACCTTC | CASSLGQSQGGYTF
13 | NA | TRBJ1-2 | NA | TRBV30 | TGTGCCTGGAGTCCAGGGGACAACTATGGCTACACCTTC | CAWSPGDNYGYTF
14 | TRBD1 | TRBJ1-5 | NA | TRBV28 | TGTGCCAGCAGTTTACCAGGGGGCGGCCAGCCCCAGCATTTT | CASSLPGGGQPQHF
14 | TRBD1 | TRBJ2-7 | NA | TRBV10-3 | TGTGCCACCGGGTGGGACACTGACAGGGGCGAGCAGTACTTC | CATGWDTDRGEQYF
15 | TRBD1 | TRBJ2-3 | NA | TRBV5-1 | TGCGCCAGCAGCTTGGACAGGGGTCGCACAGATACGCAGTATTTT | CASSLDRGRTDTQYF
16 | TRBD1 | TRBJ1-5 | NA | TRBV7-2 | TGTGCCAGCAGCTTTATTTACGGACAGGGCAATCAGCCCCAGCATTTT | CASSFIYGQGNQPQHF
18 | TRBD2 | TRBJ2-6 | NA | TRBV5-4 | TGCGCCAGCAGCCAAGAGCGGGGTAGGGTCTCTGGGGCCAACGTCCTGACTTTC | CASSQERGRVSGANVLTF
15 | NA | TRBJ2-6 | few | TRBV11-2 | TGTGCCAGCAGCTTACCTCAGCGCGGGGCCAACGTCCTGACTTTC | CASSLPQRGANVLTF
16 | TRBD2 | TRBJ2-5 | NA | TRBV11-3 | TGTGCCAGCAGCTTAAACTTAGCGGGGGGACAAGAGACCCAGTACTTC | CASSLNLAGGQETQYF
18 | NA | TRBJ2-6 | few | TRBV9 | TGTGCCAGCAGCCTGACGACAGGTAGGGCCTCTGGGGCCAACGTCCTGACTTTC | CASSLTTGRASGANVLTF
13 | NA | TRBJ1-1 | few | TRBV5-1 | TGCGCCAGCAGCTTGGTGCGGAACACTGAAGCTTTCTTT | CASSLVRNTEAFF
14 | NA | TRBJ1-1 | few | TRBV5-1 | TGCGCCAGCAGCTTGAATTCCAGGGGCTCCGAAGCTTTCTTT | CASSLNSRGSEAFF
14 | NA | TRBJ2-1 | few | TRBV30 | TGTGCCTGGAGTGTCTGGGCGGGATACAATGAGCAGTTCTTC | CAWSVWAGYNEQFF
12 | NA | TRBJ2-3 | NA | TRBV28 | TGTGCCAGCAGAGGGGGGGTAGATACGCAGTATTTT | CASRGGVDTQYF
13 | NA | TRBJ2-1 | NA | TRBV28 | TGTGCCAGCGCTACGAGCTCCTACAATGAGCAGTTCTTC | CASATSSYNEQFF
15 | NA | TRBJ2-7 | few | TRBV28 | TGTGCCAGCAGCGCTCCCCTCGGTCCTCCCTACGAGCAGTACTTC | CASSAPLGPPYEQYF
15 | NA | TRBJ1-1 | few | TRBV7-9 | TGTGCCAGCAGCTTATGGGGAGGGGACGACACTGAAGCTTTCTTT | CASSLWGGDDTEAFF
16 | TRBD2 | TRBJ2-2 | few | TRBV15 | TGTGCCACCAGCCCGGGGGCTAGCGGGAGTGCCGGGGAGCTGTTTTTT | CATSPGASGSAGELFF
17 | TRBD1 | TRBJ2-7 | NA | TRBV4-2 | TGTGCCAGCAGCCAAGGTTCTTTAAGGGACAGGGCCTACGAGCAGTACTTC | CASSQGSLRDRAYEQYF